These T cell receptor beta chains were read from a single sample in a study of control samples from healthy donors and cancer patients. Data came from immunoSEQ multiplex PCR; TCRdb stores just in-frame clones and leaves some out. The data hold about 120,000 clones, with about 90% observed a single time. Material: blood. The receptors stem from a man in his fifties or sixties in good health. Each CDR3 is given with its conserved first and last residue.

v_gene: TRBV3-1/TRBV3-2; j_gene: TRBJ1-2; CDR3aa: CASSPGTGFHGYTF
v_gene: TRBV18; j_gene: TRBJ2-7; CDR3aa: CASSFKRTDYSYEQYF
v_gene: TRBV5-1; j_gene: TRBJ1-1; CDR3aa: CASSLGGGTGEAFF
v_gene: TRBV2; j_gene: TRBJ1-2; CDR3aa: CASSPRTGEGYGYTF
v_gene: TRBV2; j_gene: TRBJ2-3; CDR3aa: CASSEERGASDTQYF
v_gene: TRBV18; j_gene: TRBJ1-5; CDR3aa: CASSPGQRNQPQHF
v_gene: TRBV11-2; j_gene: TRBJ2-1; CDR3aa: CASSMGQGNEQFF
v_gene: TRBV6-1; j_gene: TRBJ1-1; CDR3aa: CASSESRREAEAFF
v_gene: TRBV19; j_gene: TRBJ1-5; CDR3aa: CASSWGTREPQHF
v_gene: TRBV25-1; j_gene: TRBJ1-2; CDR3aa: CASSQPGLDGYTF
v_gene: TRBV18; j_gene: TRBJ1-1; CDR3aa: CASSPPPGTNTEAFF
v_gene: TRBV6-2/TRBV6-3; j_gene: TRBJ1-1; CDR3aa: CASSNSGGIRSTEAFF
v_gene: TRBV6-6; j_gene: TRBJ1-1; CDR3aa: CASSTLVNTEAFF
v_gene: TRBV11-2; j_gene: TRBJ2-7; CDR3aa: CASSQGISYEQYF
v_gene: TRBV6-5; j_gene: TRBJ2-7; CDR3aa: CASSYGAPEYEQYF
v_gene: TRBV9; j_gene: TRBJ2-2; CDR3aa: CASSVLAGGVTGELFF
v_gene: TRBV19; j_gene: TRBJ1-4; CDR3aa: CASSLTLPGREGKELFF
v_gene: TRBV6-5; j_gene: TRBJ1-5; CDR3aa: CASRGQGQGGQPQHF
v_gene: TRBV30; j_gene: TRBJ1-2; CDR3aa: CAWTYESGYTF
v_gene: TRBV9; j_gene: TRBJ2-3; CDR3aa: CASSPGLDPTDTQYF
v_gene: TRBV14; j_gene: TRBJ2-1; CDR3aa: CASSQRGLAGDNEQFF
v_gene: TRBV9; j_gene: TRBJ1-3; CDR3aa: CASSVDQGNTIYF
v_gene: TRBV29-1; j_gene: TRBJ2-7; CDR3aa: CSVSGTLNYEQYF
v_gene: TRBV9; j_gene: TRBJ2-1; CDR3aa: CASSVATGHEQFF
v_gene: TRBV2; j_gene: TRBJ1-6; CDR3aa: CASSDGGDSPLHF
v_gene: TRBV24-1; j_gene: TRBJ2-2; CDR3aa: CATSTGGHDTGELFF
v_gene: TRBV6-5; j_gene: TRBJ2-5; CDR3aa: CASSPTGGEQTQYF
v_gene: TRBV7-2; j_gene: TRBJ2-3; CDR3aa: CASSLVGSGGGDTQYF
v_gene: TRBV6-6; j_gene: TRBJ2-7; CDR3aa: CASTTSVYEQYF
v_gene: TRBV5-6; j_gene: TRBJ1-2; CDR3aa: CASSLTGGVSRGYTF